The rows below give T cell receptor beta chains drawn from one sample of a study of human T cells and chemical hapten exposure. TCRdb ran MiXCR on the RACE reads and lists one entry per CDR3 protein. This sample has roughly 100,000 distinct CDR3 sequences; around 10% occur once, and the top ten carry 1.6%. The specimen was whole blood, collected in connection with sensitization to the hapten diphenylcyclopropenone (DPC). Source of these receptors: a woman aged 50 to 60 with alopecia areata. Some clones in this sample may be carry-over from other donors' samples. Each CDR3 is given with its conserved first and last residue. Each record gives: D gene, J gene, V gene, clone size, CDR3 DNA, CDR3 protein. A D gene is named only where the DNA matches it firmly. Rows may omit the clone size; those that give it use once, few, many or a size class.

. | TRBJ2-3 | TRBV21-1 | many | TGTGCCAGCAGCAAATGTCGGAGACGGGAGGGCCCCACAGATACGCAGTATTTT | CASSKCRRREGPTDTQYF
. | TRBJ2-7 | TRBV29-1 | . | TGCAGCGTTGTTGACATCTACGAGCAGTACTTC | CSVVDIYEQYF
TRBD1 | TRBJ2-7 | TRBV28 | . | TGTGCCAGCAGGAGCGGACAGGGGGCGGGGGAGCAGTACTTC | CASRSGQGAGEQYF
TRBD2 | TRBJ2-7 | TRBV12-3/TRBV12-4 | few | TGTGCCAGCAGTTCGTATGGGAGCGGGAGTACCTACGAGCAGTACTTC | CASSSYGSGSTYEQYF
. | TRBJ1-2 | TRBV5-4 | few | TGTGCCAGCAGCCCAGACCCATCGGGCTATGGCTACACCTTC | CASSPDPSGYGYTF
. | TRBJ1-5 | TRBV6-6 | many | TGTGCCAGCAGTCAGGGACGGTATAGCAATCAGCCCCAGCATTTT | CASSQGRYSNQPQHF
TRBD2 | TRBJ2-1 | TRBV7-9 | many | TGTGCCAGCAGCCCCGGGAGGAGCTCCTACAATGAGCAGTTCTTC | CASSPGRSSYNEQFF
TRBD2 | TRBJ2-7 | TRBV3-1 | many | TGTGCCAGCAGCCAAGTCCCGGCTAGCGGGACGGGCGAGCAGTACTTC | CASSQVPASGTGEQYF
. | TRBJ2-2 | TRBV7-7 | many | TGTGCTAGCAGCCCCCCAGGGGCCCAAAGGACTCCCGGGGAGCTGTTTTTT | CASSPPGAQRTPGELFF
TRBD2 | TRBJ2-1 | TRBV7-9 | few | TGTGCCAGCAGACTGATAGCGGGAGAGGTCTACAATGAGCAGTTCTTC | CASRLIAGEVYNEQFF